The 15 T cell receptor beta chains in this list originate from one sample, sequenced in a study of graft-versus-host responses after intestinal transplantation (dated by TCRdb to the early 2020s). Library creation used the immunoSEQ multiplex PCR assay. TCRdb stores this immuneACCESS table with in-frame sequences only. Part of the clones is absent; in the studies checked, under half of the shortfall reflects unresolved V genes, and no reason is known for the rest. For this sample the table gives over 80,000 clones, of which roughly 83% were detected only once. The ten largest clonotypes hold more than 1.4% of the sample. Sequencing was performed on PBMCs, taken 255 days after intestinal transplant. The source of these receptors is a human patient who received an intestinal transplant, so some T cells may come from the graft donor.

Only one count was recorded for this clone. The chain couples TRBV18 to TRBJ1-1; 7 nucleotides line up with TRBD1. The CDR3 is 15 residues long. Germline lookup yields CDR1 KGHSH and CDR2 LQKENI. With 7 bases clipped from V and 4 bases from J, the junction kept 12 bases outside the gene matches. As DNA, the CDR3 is TGTGCCAGCTTACGCCAGGGGGGCAGTATCACTGAAGCTTTCTTT. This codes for CASLRQGGSITEAFF.

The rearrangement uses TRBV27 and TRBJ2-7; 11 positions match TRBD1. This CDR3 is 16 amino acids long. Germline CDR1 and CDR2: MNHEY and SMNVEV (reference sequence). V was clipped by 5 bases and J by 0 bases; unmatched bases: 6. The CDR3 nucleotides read TGTGCCAGCAGTCTTCTCGGGACAGGGGGCTCCTACGAGCAGTACTTC. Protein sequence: CASSLLGTGGSYEQYF.

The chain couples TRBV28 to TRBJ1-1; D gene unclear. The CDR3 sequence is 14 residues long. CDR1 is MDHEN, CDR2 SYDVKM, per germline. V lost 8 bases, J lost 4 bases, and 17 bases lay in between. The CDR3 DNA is TGTGCCAGCGGAATATATCCCGTCGGCACTGAAGCTTTCTTT. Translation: CASGIYPVGTEAFF.

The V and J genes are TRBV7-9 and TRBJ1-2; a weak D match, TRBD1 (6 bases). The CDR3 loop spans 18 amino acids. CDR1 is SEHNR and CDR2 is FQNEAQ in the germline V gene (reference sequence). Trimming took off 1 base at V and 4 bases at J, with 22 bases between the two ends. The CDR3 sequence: CASSLDPRSGATPYGYTF. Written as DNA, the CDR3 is TGTGCCAGCAGCTTAGATCCCCGATCGGGGGCCACACCCTATGGCTACACCTTC. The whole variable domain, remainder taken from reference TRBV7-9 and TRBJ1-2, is DTGVSQNPRHKITKRGQNVTFRCDPISEHNRLYWYRQTLGQGPEFLTYFQNEAQLEKSRLLSDRFSAERPKGSFSTLEIQRTEQGDSAMYLCASSLDPRSGATPYGYTFGSGTRLTVV.

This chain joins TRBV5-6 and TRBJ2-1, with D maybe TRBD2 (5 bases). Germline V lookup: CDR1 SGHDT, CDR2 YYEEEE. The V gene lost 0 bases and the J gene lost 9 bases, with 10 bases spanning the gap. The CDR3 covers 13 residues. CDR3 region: CASSLGTDFEQFF. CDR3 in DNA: TGTGCCAGCAGCTTGGGGACGGACTTTGAGCAGTTCTTC.

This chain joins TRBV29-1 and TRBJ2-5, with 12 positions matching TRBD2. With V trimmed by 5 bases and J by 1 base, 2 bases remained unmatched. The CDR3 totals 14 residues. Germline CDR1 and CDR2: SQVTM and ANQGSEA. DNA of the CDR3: TGCAGCGTTTGGACTAGCGGGGCCCAAGAGACCCAGTACTTC. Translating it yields CSVWTSGAQETQYF.

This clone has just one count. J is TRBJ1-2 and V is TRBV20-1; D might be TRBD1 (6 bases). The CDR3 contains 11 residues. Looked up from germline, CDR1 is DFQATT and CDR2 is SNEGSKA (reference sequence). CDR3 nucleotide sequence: TGCAGGGCGGGGGCGCAAAGTGGCTACACCTTC. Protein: CRAGAQSGYTF.

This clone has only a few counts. The CDR3 spells CASSPMDRGPGRGPYGYTF. The CDR3 DNA is TGTGCCAGTAGTCCCATGGACAGGGGGCCCGGACGGGGCCCCTATGGCTACACCTTC. The chain uses TRBV19 and TRBJ1-2; 11 bases are a match to TRBD1. CDR1 is LNHDA, CDR2 SQIVND, per germline (reference sequence). V was pared by 5 bases and J by 4 bases, with 18 bases of the junction left unmatched. CDR3 length equals 19 residues.

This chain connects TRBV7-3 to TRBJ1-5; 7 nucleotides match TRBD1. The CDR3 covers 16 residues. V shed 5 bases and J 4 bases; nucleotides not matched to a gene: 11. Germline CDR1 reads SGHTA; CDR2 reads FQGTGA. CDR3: CASSPYRDRLNQPQHF. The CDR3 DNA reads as TGTGCCAGCAGCCCGTACCGGGACAGATTAAATCAGCCCCAGCATTTT.

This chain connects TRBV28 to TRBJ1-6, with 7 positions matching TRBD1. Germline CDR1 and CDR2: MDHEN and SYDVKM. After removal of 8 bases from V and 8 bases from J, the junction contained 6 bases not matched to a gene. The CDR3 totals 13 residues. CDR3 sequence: CASGGDRYSPLHF. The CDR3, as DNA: TGTGCCAGCGGGGGGGACAGATATTCACCCCTCCACTTT. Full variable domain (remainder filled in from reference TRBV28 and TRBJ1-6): DVKVTQSSRYLVKRTGEKVFLECVQDMDHENMFWYRQDPGLGLRLIYFSYDVKMKEKGDIPEGYSVSREKKERFSLILESASTNQTSMYLCASGGDRYSPLHFGNGTRLTVT.

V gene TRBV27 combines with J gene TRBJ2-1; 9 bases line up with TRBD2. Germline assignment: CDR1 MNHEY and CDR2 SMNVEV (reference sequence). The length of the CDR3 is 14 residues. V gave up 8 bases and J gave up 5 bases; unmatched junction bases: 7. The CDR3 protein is CASAWRGGHNEQFF. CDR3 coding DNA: TGTGCCAGCGCCTGGCGGGGGGGACACAATGAGCAGTTCTTC.

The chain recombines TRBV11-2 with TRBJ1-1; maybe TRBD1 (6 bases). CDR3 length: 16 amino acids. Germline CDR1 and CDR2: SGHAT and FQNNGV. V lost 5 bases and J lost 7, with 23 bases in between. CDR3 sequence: CASSPRSGVLPLEAFF. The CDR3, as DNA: TGTGCCAGCAGCCCACGTTCAGGGGTTTTACCCCTTGAAGCTTTCTTT. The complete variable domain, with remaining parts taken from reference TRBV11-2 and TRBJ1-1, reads EAGVAQSPRYKIIEKRQSVAFWCNPISGHATLYWYQQILGQGPKLLIQFQNNGVVDDSQLPKDRFSAERLKGVDSTLKIQPAKLEDSAVYLCASSPRSGVLPLEAFFGQGTRLTVV.

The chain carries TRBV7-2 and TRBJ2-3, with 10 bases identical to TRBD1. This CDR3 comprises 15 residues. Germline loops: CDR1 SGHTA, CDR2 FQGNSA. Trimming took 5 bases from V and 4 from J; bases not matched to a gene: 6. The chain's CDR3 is CASSLGTGASDTQYF. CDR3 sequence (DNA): TGTGCCAGCAGCCTAGGGACAGGGGCGTCAGATACGCAGTATTTT. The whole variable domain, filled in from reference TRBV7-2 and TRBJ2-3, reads GAGVSQSPSNKVTEKGKDVELRCDPISGHTALYWYRQSLGQGLEFLIYFQGNSAPDKSGLPSDRFSAERTGGSVSTLTIQRTQQEDSAVYLCASSLGTGASDTQYFGPGTRLTVL.

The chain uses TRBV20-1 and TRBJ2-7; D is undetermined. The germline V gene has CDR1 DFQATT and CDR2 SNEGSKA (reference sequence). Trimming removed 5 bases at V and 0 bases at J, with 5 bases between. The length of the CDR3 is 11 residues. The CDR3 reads CSADNSYEQYF. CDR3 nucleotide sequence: TGCAGTGCTGACAACTCCTACGAGCAGTACTTC.

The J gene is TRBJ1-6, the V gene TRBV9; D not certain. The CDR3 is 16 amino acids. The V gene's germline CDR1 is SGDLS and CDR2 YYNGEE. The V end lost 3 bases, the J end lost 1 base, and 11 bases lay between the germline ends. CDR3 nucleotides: TGTGCCAGCAGCGATGACGACGGATCCTATAATTCACCCCTCCACTTT. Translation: CASSDDDGSYNSPLHF.